This TCR beta chain was recorded in a study of blood T cell repertoires in COVID-19. Overall study: T cells, B-cell-depleted T cells, or PBMCs supplied cDNA or gDNA.

Method: immunoSEQ multiplex PCR; TCRdb's copy keeps in-frame clones and lacks some. The table shows about 150,000 clones, with around 89% occurring only once. V shed 0 bases and J shed 2 bases, with 10 bases lying between them. The CDR3 loop spans 15 amino acids. CDR1 and CDR2 (germline): SGDLS, YYNGEE. The chain joins TRBV9 to TRBJ2-3; D unclear. What was sequenced was peripheral blood. This sequence originates from a middle-aged woman with acute or convalescent COVID-19. In DNA, the CDR3 is TGTGCCAGCAGCGTAGATGGCGGAGCCACAGATACGCAGTATTTT. Protein product: CASSVDGGATDTQYF.